These T cell receptor beta chains were read from a single sample in a study of shared clonotypes between healthy human individuals. TCRdb's table, derived via immunoSEQ multiplex PCR, lists solely in-frame clones and lacks some. Among over a million clones listed, roughly 96% were seen once. The sequencing sample was made of naive CD4+ T cells sorted from blood. The receptors stem from a man aged 25 to 45 in good health. Both conserved end residues are part of each CDR3. A D gene is named only where the DNA matches it firmly. Clone size is stated in some rows and not others, as once, few, many or a class when expanded.

clone size,D gene,V gene,J gene,CDR3 DNA,CDR3 protein
-,TRBD1,TRBV5-1,TRBJ2-7,TGCGCCAGCAGCTTCTCTTTCCCCAGGGGGATGAACGAGCAGTACTTC,CASSFSFPRGMNEQYF
-,TRBD1,TRBV25-1,TRBJ1-2,TGTGCCAGCAGGCACAGGGGAAGTGATGGCTACACCTTC,CASRHRGSDGYTF
-,-,TRBV12-5,TRBJ1-1,TGTGCTAGTGGTTTGCTACCTCTAGGGACGGTCATGAACACTGAAGCTTTCTTT,CASGLLPLGTVMNTEAFF
once,TRBD2,TRBV5-4,TRBJ2-1,TGTGCCAGCAGCTTGGGCGGGAGTCGGCTTGAGCAGTTCTTC,CASSLGGSRLEQFF
once,-,TRBV5-1,TRBJ2-2,TGCGCCAGCAGCTTGTACGGGACGAACACCGGGGAGCTGTTTTTT,CASSLYGTNTGELFF
-,TRBD1,TRBV2,TRBJ2-3,TGTGCCAGTTCTCGGGACAGGGCCACAGATACGCAGTATTTT,CASSRDRATDTQYF
-,-,TRBV7-6,TRBJ1-1,TGTGCCAGCAGCTTGGGCTGGGGAATGAACACTGAAGCTTTCTTT,CASSLGWGMNTEAFF
-,-,TRBV6-5,TRBJ2-7,TGTGCCAGCAGTTACTCGATTGCGGGAAGGCTGTACGAGCAGTACTTC,CASSYSIAGRLYEQYF
-,-,TRBV27,TRBJ1-5,TGTGCCAGCAGTGCCGCCGGGGGCAATCAGCCCCAGCATTTT,CASSAAGGNQPQHF
-,-,TRBV5-1,TRBJ2-7,TGCGCCAGCAGCCTGGAATTAAACTACGAGCAGTACTTC,CASSLELNYEQYF
-,-,TRBV11-3,TRBJ2-1,TGTGCCAGCAGCTTATCCCAGGATGAGCAGTTCTTC,CASSLSQDEQFF
-,TRBD2,TRBV10-1,TRBJ2-7,TGCGCCAGCAGTGAGAGCGGGGGCGGCTTCGAGCAGTACTTC,CASSESGGGFEQYF
-,-,TRBV10-2,TRBJ2-3,TGCGCCAGTAAGAACTCGGACTTAGGGATCCCAGGCAGCACAGATACGCAGTATTTT,CASKNSDLGIPGSTDTQYF
-,-,TRBV5-1,TRBJ2-7,TGCGCCAGCGGCATGGGATACGAGCAGTACTTC,CASGMGYEQYF
-,TRBD1,TRBV9,TRBJ1-2,TGTGCCAGCAGCGAGGGACAGGCATTCTATGGCTACACCTTC,CASSEGQAFYGYTF
-,TRBD2,TRBV7-2,TRBJ2-1,TGTGCCAGCAGCTTAGTGCGGCTAGCGGGAGGTCCTGAGCAGTTCTTC,CASSLVRLAGGPEQFF
-,TRBD2,TRBV5-1,TRBJ2-3,TGCGCCAGCAGCTTGCCTAGCGGGAGATCTAGCACAGATACGCAGTATTTT,CASSLPSGRSSTDTQYF
-,-,TRBV15,TRBJ1-4,TGTGCCACCAGCGAGGGGCGGGAAATTAGTTACATGTTTTTT,CATSEGREISYMFF
-,TRBD1,TRBV28,TRBJ2-7,TGTGCCAGCAGTCCCCCCCGGGACAGGGACCTCTGGGCCTACGAGCAGTACTTC,CASSPPRDRDLWAYEQYF
-,-,TRBV28,TRBJ1-5,TGTGCCAGCAGCTTAAGGGGGGCGTCCCAGCATTTT,CASSLRGASQHF
-,-,TRBV9,TRBJ2-1,TGTGCCAGCAGCGTAGCTCTAGCTTTGAACAATGAGCAGTTCTTC,CASSVALALNNEQFF
-,-,TRBV6-5,TRBJ1-5,TGTGCCAGCACCCAGAGGCAGGGTCAGCCCCAGCATTTT,CASTQRQGQPQHF
-,TRBD1,TRBV15,TRBJ2-7,TGTGCCACCAGCACCTTGGGGTTACAGGGGAAGTACGAGCAGTACTTC,CATSTLGLQGKYEQYF
-,-,TRBV20-1,TRBJ1-5,TGCAGTGCTACGTATAATCAGCCCCAGCATTTT,CSATYNQPQHF
-,-,TRBV18,TRBJ2-7,TGTGCCAGCTCTCCCTACGAGCAGTACTTC,CASSPYEQYF
-,TRBD2,TRBV5-1,TRBJ2-1,TGCGCCAGCAGCTCGACTAGCGGCTCCTACAATGAGCAGTTCTTC,CASSSTSGSYNEQFF
-,-,TRBV5-1,TRBJ2-5,TGCGCCAGCAGCACCGAAAACAGCCACCAAGAGACCCAGTACTTC,CASSTENSHQETQYF
-,TRBD2,TRBV10-3,TRBJ2-2,TGTGCCACTCGCTGGGGACTAGCTTTCACCGGGGAGCTGTTTTTT,CATRWGLAFTGELFF
-,TRBD2,TRBV9,TRBJ2-2,TGTGCCAGCAGCGTATTGGCGAGCGGGACGGCCGGGGAGCTGTTTTTT,CASSVLASGTAGELFF
-,-,TRBV7-8,TRBJ2-2,TGTGCCAGCAGCGTAGGGTTGCGCCCCGGGGAGCTGTTTTTT,CASSVGLRPGELFF
once,-,TRBV28,TRBJ2-7,TGTGCCAGCAGTACACCGACCTACGAGCAGTACTTC,CASSTPTYEQYF
-,TRBD2,TRBV18,TRBJ2-6,TGTGCCAGCTCACCAGAGCGGGAAACTGGGGCCAACGTCCTGACTTTC,CASSPERETGANVLTF
-,-,TRBV28,TRBJ1-1,TGTGCCAGCACGGCCTCGTGGAACACTGAAGCTTTCTTT,CASTASWNTEAFF
-,-,TRBV7-2,TRBJ1-5,TGTGCCAGCAGCCATTGGTCAGGAACGGGAAATCAGCCCCAGCATTTT,CASSHWSGTGNQPQHF
-,-,TRBV5-4,TRBJ2-7,TGTGCCAGCAGCTTGCTGTTGGCAGGGCCCTACGAGCAGTACTTC,CASSLLLAGPYEQYF
-,-,TRBV20-1,TRBJ2-7,TGCAGTGCCTCCCGGGACGAGCAGTACTTC,CSASRDEQYF
-,-,TRBV28,TRBJ1-1,TGTGCCAGCAGTGCCGGGCGGAACACTGAAGCTTTCTTT,CASSAGRNTEAFF
-,TRBD1,TRBV7-2,TRBJ1-2,TGTGCCAGCAGCGGGCAAGGGGGCTACTATGGCTACACCTTC,CASSGQGGYYGYTF
-,TRBD1,TRBV29-1,TRBJ1-4,TGCAGCGCCTGGACAGGGCGGAGTGAAAAACTGTTTTTT,CSAWTGRSEKLFF
-,-,TRBV4-1,TRBJ2-5,TGCGCCAGCAGCCAAGTCCCGACCCCCCAAGAGACCCAGTACTTC,CASSQVPTPQETQYF
once,TRBD2,TRBV5-6,TRBJ2-7,TGTGCCAGCAGCTCTGGACTAGCGGGAGGCTACGAGCAGTACTTC,CASSSGLAGGYEQYF
-,-,TRBV19,TRBJ2-3,TGTGCCAGTAGCGAAAAGGGTGCTAGCACAGATACGCAGTATTTT,CASSEKGASTDTQYF
-,TRBD2,TRBV5-4,TRBJ2-1,TGTGCCAGCAGCTTGGGATGGGGGACTAGCGCAAATGAGCAGTTCTTC,CASSLGWGTSANEQFF
-,TRBD1,TRBV18,TRBJ2-7,TGTGCCAGCTCACCGGGACAGGCCTACTACGAGCAGTACTTC,CASSPGQAYYEQYF
-,TRBD2,TRBV7-3,TRBJ2-3,TGTGCCAGCAGCGTGACTAGCGGAGGCGGAACAGATACGCAGTATTTT,CASSVTSGGGTDTQYF
-,TRBD2,TRBV7-2,TRBJ2-5,TGTGCCAGCAGTTCCGGGAGGATACAAGAGACCCAGTACTTC,CASSSGRIQETQYF